This T cell receptor beta chain derives from a study of T cells in Graves' hyperthyroidism and ophthalmopathy. About the research overall: Peripheral blood was collected at initial diagnosis, before any treatment.

General study findings and limits: The model anticipated ophthalmopathy a median approximately 6.6 months pre-onset.

The germline gives CDR1 MNHEY, CDR2 SVGEGT. The V and J ends lost 6 bases and 6 bases respectively, with 17 bases between them. The CDR3 extends over 15 amino acids. Details on this clonotype: As yet, its antigen is unknown.

There were TCR beta CDR3 regions amplified from RNA transcripts. The TCR CDR3 was amplified in a first-round RT-PCR using the HTBI primer set. From the multiplex PCR reads, TCRdb called clonotypes with MiXCR, one entry per CDR3 protein. The repertoire consists of roughly 380,000 distinct CDR3 sequences, with roughly 19% occurring once and the leading ten covering 3.5% to 4%. Sequenced: blood. The V gene is TRBV6-2 or TRBV6-3, the J gene TRBJ2-2; the D gene could be TRBD1 or TRBD2 (6 bases each). The sequence came from a young woman with Graves' hyperthyroidism. CDR3 bases: TGTGCCAGCAGCAAAGGATGGGGGGCCGCCGGGGAGCTGTTTTTT. It encodes CASSKGWGAAGELFF.